The 7 T cell receptor beta chains below all came from one sample that was sequenced in a study of cytomegalovirus exposure and HLA in healthy donors. In the PCR, 60 Vbeta and 13 Jbeta primers were used. Repertoires were generated with immunoSEQ multiplex PCR, while TCRdb's copy carries only in-frame clones and drops some. Of about 94,000 clones in the sample, about 75% are singletons; the top ten hold 7% to 9%. The source material was PBMCs. Receptors originate from a man in his forties in good health and CMV-seropositive.

This clone was seen a few times. The J gene is TRBJ2-3, the V gene TRBV9; 9 bases are a match to TRBD2. The V gene end was trimmed by 0 bases and the J gene end by 1 base; junction bases not matched to a gene: 3. The CDR3 has 16 residues. Germline V gene lookup returns CDR1 SGDLS and CDR2 YYNGEE. The CDR3: CASSVDGGGGTDTQYF. Here the CDR3 DNA reads TGTGCCAGCAGCGTAGACGGCGGGGGGGGCACAGATACGCAGTATTTT.

The rearrangement links TRBV2 to TRBJ2-7; 9 bases match TRBD1. The CDR3 loop spans 12 amino acids. Germline assignment: CDR1 SNHLY and CDR2 FYNNEI. V lost 9 bases and J lost 6; bases outside the gene matches: 6. The CDR3 DNA reads as TGTGCCAGGATACAGGGGGCGCTCGAGCAGTACTTC. Its protein is CARIQGALEQYF.

The V and J genes are TRBV5-6 and TRBJ1-1; TRBD1 might be the D (6 bases). Germline lookup yields CDR1 SGHDT and CDR2 YYEEEE. Trimming pared 4 bases from V and 0 bases from J, leaving 16 bases between. This CDR3 has 16 amino acids. The CDR3 DNA reads TGTGCCAGCAGCGGGACCACAGGGATCATGAACACTGAAGCTTTCTTT. Protein: CASSGTTGIMNTEAFF.

The J gene is TRBJ1-2, the V gene TRBV28, with D perhaps TRBD1 (6 bases). This CDR3 comprises 12 residues. Germline CDR1 reads MDHEN; CDR2 reads SYDVKM. V lost 8 bases to trimming and J lost 8 bases, with 15 bases between them. CDR3 bases: TGTGCCAGCGGTCCCACAGGGTTGGGCTACACCTTC. Amino acid sequence: CASGPTGLGYTF.

The chain recombines TRBV6-6 with TRBJ2-6; D is unclear. Germline V gives CDR1 MNHNY, CDR2 SVGAGI (reference sequence). Between the trimmed V and J ends, which lost 5 bases and 2 bases, there was a span of 10 bases. This CDR3 comprises 15 residues. This CDR3 reads CASSSTSAGANVLTF. The CDR3 coding sequence is TGTGCCAGCAGTAGTACCTCAGCTGGGGCCAACGTCCTGACTTTC.

Of note for this clone: The junction does not match germline at one end; this may be a read error. V and J are TRBV7-7 and TRBJ2-5; possible D gene TRBD1, 6 bases. Germline loops: CDR1 SSHAT, CDR2 FNYEAQ (reference sequence). The length of the CDR3 is 15 residues. The DNA of the CDR3 is TGTGCTAGCAGCTTAGCAGGGGCGACGACGGAGACCCAGTACTTC. This translates into CASSLAGATTETQYF.

The chain carries TRBV15 and TRBJ2-1; 14 nucleotides align to TRBD2. Germline V gene sequence: CDR1 LNHNV, CDR2 YYDKDF (reference sequence). The CDR3 covers 15 residues. Trimming cost V 10 bases and J 1 base; bases outside gene matches: 3. Written as DNA, the CDR3 is TGTGCCAGCCGGACTAGCGGGGGGTCCTACAATGAGCAGTTCTTC. Protein sequence: CASRTSGGSYNEQFF.